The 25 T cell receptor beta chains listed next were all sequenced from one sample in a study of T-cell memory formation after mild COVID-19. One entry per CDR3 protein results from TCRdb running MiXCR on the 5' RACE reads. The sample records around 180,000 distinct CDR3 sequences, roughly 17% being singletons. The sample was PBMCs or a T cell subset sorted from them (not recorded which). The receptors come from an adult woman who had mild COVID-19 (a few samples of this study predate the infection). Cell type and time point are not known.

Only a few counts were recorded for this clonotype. CDR3 sequence: CASSLDPTGGFEQYF. CDR3 bases: TGCGCCAGCAGCTTGGACCCAACAGGGGGTTTCGAGCAGTACTTC. The rearrangement links TRBV5-1 to TRBJ2-7; 8 nucleotides align to TRBD1. The CDR3 consists of 15 residues. The V and J ends lost 0 bases and 6 bases, in that order; junction bases with no gene match: 8. Germline V gives CDR1 SGHRS, CDR2 YFSETQ.

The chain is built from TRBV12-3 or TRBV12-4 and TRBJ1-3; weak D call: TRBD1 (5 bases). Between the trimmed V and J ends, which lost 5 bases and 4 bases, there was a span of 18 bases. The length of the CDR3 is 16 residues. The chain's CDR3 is CASSPTWGRRGNTIYF. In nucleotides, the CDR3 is TGTGCCAGCAGTCCTACATGGGGACGACGCGGAAACACCATATATTTT.

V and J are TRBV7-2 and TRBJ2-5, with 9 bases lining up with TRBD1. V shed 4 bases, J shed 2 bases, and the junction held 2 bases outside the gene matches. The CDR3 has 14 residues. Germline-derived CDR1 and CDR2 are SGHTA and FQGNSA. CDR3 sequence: CASSSDRGQETQYF. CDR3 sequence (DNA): TGTGCCAGCAGCTCGGACAGGGGACAAGAGACCCAGTACTTC.

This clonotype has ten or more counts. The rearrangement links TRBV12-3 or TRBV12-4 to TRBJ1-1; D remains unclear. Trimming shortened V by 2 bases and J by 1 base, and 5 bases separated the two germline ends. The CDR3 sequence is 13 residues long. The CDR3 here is CASSLLQNTEAFF. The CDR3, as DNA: TGTGCCAGCAGTTTACTACAGAACACTGAAGCTTTCTTT.

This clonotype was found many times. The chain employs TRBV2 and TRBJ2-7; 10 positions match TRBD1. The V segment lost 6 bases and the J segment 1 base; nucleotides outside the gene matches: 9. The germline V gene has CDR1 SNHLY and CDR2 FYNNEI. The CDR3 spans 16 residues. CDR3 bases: TGTGCCAGCAGGGACCCGGGACAGGGGTTTTCCTACGAGCAGTACTTC. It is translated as CASRDPGQGFSYEQYF.

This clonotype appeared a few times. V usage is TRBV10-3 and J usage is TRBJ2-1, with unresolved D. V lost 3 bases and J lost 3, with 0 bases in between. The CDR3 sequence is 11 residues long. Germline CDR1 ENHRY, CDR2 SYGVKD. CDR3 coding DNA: TGTGCCATCAGTGACTACAATGAGCAGTTCTTC. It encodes CAISDYNEQFF.

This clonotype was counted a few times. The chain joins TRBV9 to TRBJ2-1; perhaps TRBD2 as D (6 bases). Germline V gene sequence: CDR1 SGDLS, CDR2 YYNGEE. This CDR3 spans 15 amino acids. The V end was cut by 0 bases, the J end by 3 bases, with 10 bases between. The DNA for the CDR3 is TGTGCCAGCAGCGTAGCACTAGCAAGCTACAATGAGCAGTTCTTC. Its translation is CASSVALASYNEQFF.

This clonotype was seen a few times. CDR3 in DNA: TGTGCCAGCTCACCGAGGGGCTGGGAGAGCGGCGAGCAGTACTTC. Protein sequence: CASSPRGWESGEQYF. The genes are TRBV18 and TRBJ2-7, with D possibly being TRBD1 or TRBD2 (5 bases each). The CDR3 is 15 amino acids. Per germline, CDR1 KGHSH and CDR2 LQKENI. V was cut by 3 bases and J by 6 bases, with 18 bases left in between.

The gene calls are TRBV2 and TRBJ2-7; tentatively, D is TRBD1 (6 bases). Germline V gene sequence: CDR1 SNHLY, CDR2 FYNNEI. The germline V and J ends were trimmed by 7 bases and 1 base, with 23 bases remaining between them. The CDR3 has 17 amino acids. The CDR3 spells CASKPISGTLGSYEQYF. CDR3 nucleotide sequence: TGTGCCAGCAAACCTATTTCCGGGACACTTGGTTCCTACGAGCAGTACTTC.

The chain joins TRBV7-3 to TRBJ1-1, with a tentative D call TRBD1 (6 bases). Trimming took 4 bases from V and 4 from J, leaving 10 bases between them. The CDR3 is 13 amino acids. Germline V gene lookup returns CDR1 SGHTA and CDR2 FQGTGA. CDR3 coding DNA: TGTGCCAGCAGCTCCAGGGGAACCACTGAAGCTTTCTTT. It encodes CASSSRGTTEAFF.

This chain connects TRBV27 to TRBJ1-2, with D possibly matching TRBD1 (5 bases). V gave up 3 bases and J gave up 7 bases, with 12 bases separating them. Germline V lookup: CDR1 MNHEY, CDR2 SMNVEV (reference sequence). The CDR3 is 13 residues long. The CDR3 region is CASSFWAGSGYTF. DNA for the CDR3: TGTGCCAGCAGTTTCTGGGCAGGGTCTGGCTACACCTTC.

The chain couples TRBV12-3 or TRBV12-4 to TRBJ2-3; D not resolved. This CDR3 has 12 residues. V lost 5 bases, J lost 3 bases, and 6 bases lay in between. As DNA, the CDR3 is TGTGCCAGCAGTCCCTGGACAGATACGCAGTATTTT. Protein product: CASSPWTDTQYF.

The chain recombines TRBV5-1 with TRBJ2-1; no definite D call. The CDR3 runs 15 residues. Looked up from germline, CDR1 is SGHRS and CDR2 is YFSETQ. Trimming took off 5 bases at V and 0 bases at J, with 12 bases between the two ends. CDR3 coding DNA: TGCGCCAGCAGGTCAAAGGGTAGCTCCTACAATGAGCAGTTCTTC. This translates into CASRSKGSSYNEQFF.

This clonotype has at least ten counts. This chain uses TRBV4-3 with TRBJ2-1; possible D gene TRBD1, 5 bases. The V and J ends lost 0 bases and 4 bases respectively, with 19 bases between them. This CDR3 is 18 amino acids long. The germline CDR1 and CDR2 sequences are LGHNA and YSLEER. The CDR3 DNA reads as TGCGCCAGCAGCCAAGATAAAGGTTCTTCTCAGGGTTACAATGAGCAGTTCTTC. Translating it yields CASSQDKGSSQGYNEQFF.

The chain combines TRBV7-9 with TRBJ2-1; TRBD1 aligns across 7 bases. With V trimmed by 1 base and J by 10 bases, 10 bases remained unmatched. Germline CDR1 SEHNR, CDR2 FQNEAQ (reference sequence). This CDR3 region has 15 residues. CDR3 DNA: TGTGCCAGCAGCTTAGTCCCGAAGGGGGCAGGAGAGCAGTTCTTC. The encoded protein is CASSLVPKGAGEQFF.

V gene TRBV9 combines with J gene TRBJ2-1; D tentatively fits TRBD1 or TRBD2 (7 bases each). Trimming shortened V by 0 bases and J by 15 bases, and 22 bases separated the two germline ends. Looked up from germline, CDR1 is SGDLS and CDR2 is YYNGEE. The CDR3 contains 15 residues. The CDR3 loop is CASSVGAGGVYDGFF. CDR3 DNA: TGTGCCAGCAGCGTAGGTGCAGGGGGGGTCTATGACGGGTTCTTC. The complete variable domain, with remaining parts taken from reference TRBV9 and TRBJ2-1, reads DSGVTQTPKHLITATGQRVTLRCSPRSGDLSVYWYQQSLDQGLQFLIQYYNGEERAKGNILERFSAQQFPDLHSELNLSSLELGDSALYFCASSVGAGGVYDGFFGPGTRLTVL.

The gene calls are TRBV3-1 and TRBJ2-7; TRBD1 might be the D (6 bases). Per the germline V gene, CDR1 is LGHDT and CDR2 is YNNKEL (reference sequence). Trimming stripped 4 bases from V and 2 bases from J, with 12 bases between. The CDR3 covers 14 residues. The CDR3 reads CASSLNRVTYEQYF. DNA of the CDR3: TGTGCCAGCAGCCTAAACAGGGTGACCTACGAGCAGTACTTC.

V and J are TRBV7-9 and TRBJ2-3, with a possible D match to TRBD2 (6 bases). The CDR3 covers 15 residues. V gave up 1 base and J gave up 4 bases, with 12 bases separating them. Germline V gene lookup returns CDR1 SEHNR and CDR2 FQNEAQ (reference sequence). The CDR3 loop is CASSLGASDADTQYF. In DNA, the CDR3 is TGTGCCAGCAGCTTAGGGGCTAGCGATGCAGATACGCAGTATTTT.

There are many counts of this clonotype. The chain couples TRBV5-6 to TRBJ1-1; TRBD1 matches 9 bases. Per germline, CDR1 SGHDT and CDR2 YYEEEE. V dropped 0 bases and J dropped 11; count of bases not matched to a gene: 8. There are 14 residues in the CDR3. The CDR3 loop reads CASSLGQGVTMAFF. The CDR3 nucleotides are TGTGCCAGCAGCTTGGGACAGGGGGTAACTATGGCTTTCTTT. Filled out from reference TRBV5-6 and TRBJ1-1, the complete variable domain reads DAGVTQSPTHLIKTRGQQVTLRCSPKSGHDTVSWYQQALGQGPQFIFQYYEEEERQRGNFPDRFSGHQFPNYSSELNVNALLLGDSALYLCASSLGQGVTMAFFGQGTRLTVV.

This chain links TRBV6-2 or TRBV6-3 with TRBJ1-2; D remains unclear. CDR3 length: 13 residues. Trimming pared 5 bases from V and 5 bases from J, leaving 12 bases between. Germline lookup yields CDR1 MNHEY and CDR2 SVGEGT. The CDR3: CASSPGRRYGYTF. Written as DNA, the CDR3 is TGTGCCAGCAGTCCAGGACGGAGGTATGGCTACACCTTC.

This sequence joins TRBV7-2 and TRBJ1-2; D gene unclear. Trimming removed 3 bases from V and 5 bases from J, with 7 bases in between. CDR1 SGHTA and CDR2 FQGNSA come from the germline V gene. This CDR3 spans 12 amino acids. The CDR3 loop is CASSFVQYGYTF. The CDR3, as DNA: TGTGCCAGCAGCTTTGTACAGTATGGCTACACCTTC.

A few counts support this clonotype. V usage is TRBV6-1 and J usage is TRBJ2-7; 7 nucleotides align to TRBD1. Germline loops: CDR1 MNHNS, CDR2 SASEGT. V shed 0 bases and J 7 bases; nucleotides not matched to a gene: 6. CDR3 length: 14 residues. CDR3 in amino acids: CASSEAKGAREQYF. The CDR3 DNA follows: TGTGCCAGCAGTGAAGCAAAGGGGGCGCGTGAGCAGTACTTC.

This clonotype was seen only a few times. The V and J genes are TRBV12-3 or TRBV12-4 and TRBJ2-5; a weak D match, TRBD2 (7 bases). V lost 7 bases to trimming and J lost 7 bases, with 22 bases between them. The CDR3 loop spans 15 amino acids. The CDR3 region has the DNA TGTGCCAGCATCCTAGGGGGGGGACTGAAGGGGACCCAGTACTTC. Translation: CASILGGGLKGTQYF.

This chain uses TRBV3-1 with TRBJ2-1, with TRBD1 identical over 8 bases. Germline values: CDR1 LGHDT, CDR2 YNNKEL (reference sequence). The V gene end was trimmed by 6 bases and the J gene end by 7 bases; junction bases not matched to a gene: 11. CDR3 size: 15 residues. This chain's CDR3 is CASRFDGTGKNEQFF. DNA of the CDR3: TGTGCCAGCAGATTCGACGGGACAGGTAAAAATGAGCAGTTCTTC.

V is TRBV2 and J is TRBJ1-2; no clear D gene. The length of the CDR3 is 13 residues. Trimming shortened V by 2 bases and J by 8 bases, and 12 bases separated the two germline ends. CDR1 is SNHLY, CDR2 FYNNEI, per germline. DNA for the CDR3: TGTGCCAGCAGTGAATTGGCCGCTGCCGGCTACACCTTC. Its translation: CASSELAAAGYTF.